Shown below are 9 T cell receptor beta chains from a single sample sequenced in a study of T cells in Graves' hyperthyroidism and ophthalmopathy. From RNA transcripts, TCR beta CDR3 regions were amplified. The HTBI set primed first-round TCR CDR3 RT-PCR. Using its own MiXCR run on the multiplex PCR reads, TCRdb lists one record per CDR3 protein. The profile shows hundreds of thousands of distinct CDR3 sequences, around 15% of them singletons. Sample: blood. Receptors were obtained from a woman under 40 with Graves' hyperthyroidism.

This clonotype was recorded at least ten times. The chain recombines TRBV7-2 with TRBJ2-1, with D unresolved. Between the trimmed V and J ends, which lost 2 bases and 5 bases, there was a span of 7 bases. The CDR3 extends over 13 amino acids. The germline V gene has CDR1 SGHTA and CDR2 FQGNSA. CDR3 residues: CASSLLRNNEQFF. CDR3 in DNA: TGTGCCAGCAGCTTACTGAGGAACAATGAGCAGTTCTTC.

This clonotype was counted a few times. CDR3 DNA sequence: TGTGCCAGTAGCGACAAACAGGGACTCAATCAGCCCCAGCATTTT. It encodes CASSDKQGLNQPQHF. This chain links TRBV19 with TRBJ1-5; a possible D gene is TRBD1 (6 bases). With 6 bases removed from V and 3 bases from J, the gap between germline ends came to 15 bases. This CDR3 comprises 15 residues. CDR1 LNHDA and CDR2 SQIVND come from the germline V gene (reference sequence).

At least ten counts were recorded for this clonotype. The rearrangement joins TRBV11-1 to TRBJ2-5, with D tentatively TRBD2 (6 bases). Trimming shortened V by 3 bases and J by 5 bases, and 10 bases separated the two germline ends. The CDR3 spans 13 residues. Germline values: CDR1 SGHAT, CDR2 FQDESV (reference sequence). The CDR3 region has the DNA TGTGCCAGCAGCTTTCGGCGGGGTGAGACCCAGTACTTC. It encodes CASSFRRGETQYF.

This clonotype has ten or more counts. The V call is TRBV11-2, the J call TRBJ2-3; 8 bases line up with TRBD2. Germline CDR1 and CDR2: SGHAT and FQNNGV. The CDR3 extends over 15 amino acids. V gave up 4 bases and J gave up 0 bases; unmatched junction bases: 3. The chain's CDR3 is CASSWRGVSTDTQYF. DNA of the CDR3: TGTGCCAGCAGCTGGCGGGGGGTTAGCACAGATACGCAGTATTTT.

The chain combines TRBV27 with TRBJ2-2, with 13 positions matching TRBD2. The CDR3 length is 18 residues. J was trimmed by 8 bases and V by 4 bases; bases with no gene match: 13. In germline, CDR1 is MNHEY, CDR2 SMNVEV (reference sequence). The CDR3 region is CASSWRTPGLAGPGELFF. The CDR3 DNA reads TGTGCCAGCAGTTGGCGGACCCCGGGACTAGCGGGACCGGGGGAGCTGTTTTTT.

The chain carries TRBV2 and TRBJ2-2; 7 nucleotides align to TRBD1. V was pared by 9 bases and J by 1 base, with 8 bases of the junction left unmatched. The CDR3 length is 15 residues. The germline V gene encodes CDR1 SNHLY and CDR2 FYNNEI. CDR3 sequence (DNA): TGTGCCAGAGGGACCGGGACAGTGAACACCGGGGAGCTGTTTTTT. Translating it yields CARGTGTVNTGELFF.

This clonotype was observed a few times. The chain is built from TRBV30 and TRBJ1-5; D might be TRBD1 (6 bases). Germline values: CDR1 GTSNPN, CDR2 SVGIG (reference sequence). This CDR3 region has 16 residues. V lost 2 bases to trimming and J lost 4 bases, with 18 bases between them. The CDR3 protein is CAWSRGARENNQPQHF. The CDR3 DNA reads TGTGCCTGGAGTCGGGGGGCGAGGGAAAATAATCAGCCCCAGCATTTT.

This clonotype occurred a few times. This CDR3 is CASSQADRGNTEAFF. The CDR3 DNA follows: TGTGCCAGCAGCCAAGCCGACAGGGGGAACACTGAAGCTTTCTTT. The chain combines TRBV3-1 with TRBJ1-1; TRBD1 agrees at 8 bases. Germline CDR1 is LGHDT and CDR2 is YNNKEL (reference sequence). With 1 base clipped from V and 1 base from J, the junction kept 2 bases outside the gene matches. The CDR3 is 15 amino acids.

The gene calls are TRBV20-1 and TRBJ2-7, with 11 bases fitting TRBD1. The germline V gene has CDR1 DFQATT and CDR2 SNEGSKA (reference sequence). CDR3 size: 18 residues. The junction had 13 bases not matched to a gene; V was cut back by 0 bases and J by 3 bases. CDR3 sequence: CSARDLKGPGQGDYEQYF. Here the CDR3 DNA reads TGCAGTGCTAGAGATCTCAAGGGGCCGGGACAGGGGGACTACGAGCAGTACTTC.